This TCR beta chain was recorded in a study of shared clonotypes between healthy human individuals. CD4+ cell separation produced CD45RA+ naive and CD45RA-negative memory subsets. CDR3 length equals 13 residues. Germline loops: CDR1 SGHRS, CDR2 YFSETQ. V was clipped by 0 bases and J by 0 bases, with 4 bases between them. This clone was detected only a few times. Antigen: not known. Other DNA sequences in the sample encode the same CDR3. Deep-level assay runs were performed. Produced via immunoSEQ multiplex PCR; TCRdb's table is partial and in-frame only. The top ten hold about 0.13% of the sample, which has more than 2,000,000 clones, around nine tenths seen once. Study-wide results and limits: The expectation was that sequencing depth would affect clonotype sharing among donors.

The chain has TRBV5-1 and TRBJ2-7, with D unclear. The TCR comes from a man younger than 30 in good health. Sequenced: naive CD4+ T cells sorted from blood. Subset defined: CD45RA+ positively selected. The CDR3 spells CASSLESSYEQYF. The CDR3, as DNA: TGCGCCAGCAGCTTGGAATCCTCCTACGAGCAGTACTTC.